The 20 T cell receptor beta chains in this list originate from one sample, sequenced in a study of blood T cell repertoires in COVID-19. Generated by immunoSEQ multiplex PCR, the TCRdb table keeps only in-frame clones and is missing some. The sample consists of under 15,000 clones, 83% of them appearing once. The sample comprised peripheral blood. The origin of the receptors is a man aged 40-49 years with active or convalescent COVID-19.

V and J are TRBV2 and TRBJ1-1; D might be TRBD1 (6 bases). Trimming cost V 4 bases and J 3 bases, with 15 bases left between them. Germline CDR1 SNHLY, CDR2 FYNNEI. The CDR3 spans 15 residues. The CDR3 coding sequence is TGTGCCAGCAGTGCACAGGGCACGGCGGACACTGAAGCTTTCTTT. It is translated as CASSAQGTADTEAFF. Full variable domain (rest looked up from reference TRBV2 and TRBJ1-1): EPEVTQTPSHQVTQMGQEVILRCVPISNHLYFYWYRQILGQKVEFLVSFYNNEISEKSEIFDDQFSVERPDGSNFTLKIRSTKLEDSAMYFCASSAQGTADTEAFFGQGTRLTVV.

J is TRBJ2-1 and V is TRBV4-1, with 9 nucleotides matching TRBD2. In germline, CDR1 is MGHRA, CDR2 YSYEKL. After removal of 1 base from V and 9 bases from J, the junction contained 13 bases not matched to a gene. This CDR3 is 17 amino acids long. CDR3 bases: TGCGCCAGCAGCCAAGCTGCCGGGACTAGCCGACAGGTTGAGCAGTTCTTC. It is translated as CASSQAAGTSRQVEQFF.

The rearrangement links TRBV6-6 to TRBJ2-5; tentative D call: TRBD1 (5 bases). Germline CDR1 reads MNHNY; CDR2 reads SVGAGI (reference sequence). This CDR3 is built from 13 residues. The germline V and J ends were trimmed by 6 bases and 1 base, with 9 bases remaining between them. For the CDR3, the DNA is TGTGCCAGCAGCCCTCAGGGCCAAGAGACCCAGTACTTC. Amino acids: CASSPQGQETQYF.

This chain connects TRBV19 to TRBJ2-1; TRBD2 aligns across 9 bases. Germline V gene sequence: CDR1 LNHDA, CDR2 SQIVND (reference sequence). With V trimmed by 8 bases and J by 6 bases, 11 bases remained unmatched. CDR3 size: 15 residues. CDR3 sequence: CASGGSREGSNEQFF. In nucleotides, the CDR3 is TGTGCCAGTGGGGGGTCGCGGGAGGGGTCCAATGAGCAGTTCTTC.

V and J are TRBV4-2 and TRBJ2-7, with 7 positions matching TRBD2. V trimming: 1 base; J trimming: 4 bases; junction bases outside the gene matches: 13. CDR3 length: 17 amino acids. The germline gives CDR1 LGHNA, CDR2 YNFKEQ. CDR3 sequence: CASSQGVVVAGAYEQYF. The CDR3 DNA reads as TGTGCCAGCAGCCAAGGAGTGGTCGTGGCGGGAGCGTACGAGCAGTACTTC.

Of note for this clone: Relative to the germline gene, one junction end is altered; a read error may explain this. The V gene is TRBV7-7, the J gene TRBJ2-7, with 15 bases lining up with TRBD2. The V gene's germline CDR1 is SSHAT and CDR2 FNYEAQ (reference sequence). The CDR3 covers 18 residues. CDR3 nucleotides: TGTGCTAGCAGCTCCTCCGGGACTAGCGGGGGGTACCGCTACGAGCAGTACTTC. This translates into CASSSSGTSGGYRYEQYF.

This rearrangement joins TRBV7-8 to TRBJ1-5; no reliable D call. The CDR3 is made up of 15 amino acids. Between the trimmed V and J ends, which lost 9 bases and 1 base, there was a span of 16 bases. Germline CDR1 is SGHVS and CDR2 is FQNEAQ. The CDR3 here is CASGDIRGSNQPQHF. DNA of the CDR3: TGTGCCAGTGGCGATATAAGAGGCAGCAATCAGCCCCAGCATTTT.

This sequence joins TRBV11-3 and TRBJ2-3; 7 bases fit TRBD2. This CDR3 comprises 15 residues. Unmatched junction bases numbered 9, after V lost 5 bases and J lost 4 bases. Germline-derived CDR1 and CDR2 are SGHNT and YENEEA. The CDR3 sequence is CASSLVLGLADTQYF. In DNA, the CDR3 is TGTGCCAGCAGCCTTGTTCTTGGACTAGCAGATACGCAGTATTTT.

The gene calls are TRBV24-1 and TRBJ1-5, with D unresolved. The CDR3 runs to 13 residues. Germline V gives CDR1 KGHDR, CDR2 SFDVKD. The V end was cut by 1 base, the J end by 2 bases, with 2 bases between. The CDR3 sequence: CATSDFGNQPQHF. The CDR3 DNA reads TGTGCCACCAGTGATTTCGGCAATCAGCCCCAGCATTTT.

This clone was counted only a few times. The CDR3, as DNA: TGTGCCAGCAGCTTGAGTAACGACAATGAGCAGTTCTTC. It encodes CASSLSNDNEQFF. The V and J genes are TRBV7-3 and TRBJ2-1; D call uncertain. V was trimmed by 3 bases and J by 5 bases, leaving 8 bases between them. Germline V gene sequence: CDR1 SGHTA, CDR2 FQGTGA. This CDR3 region has 13 residues.

As concerns this clone: Compared with germline, one end of the junction differs, possibly owing to a read error. The V and J genes are TRBV19 and TRBJ2-1, with 7 bases matching TRBD1. Germline V gene data show CDR1 as LNHDA and CDR2 as SQIVND (reference sequence). This CDR3 is 14 amino acids long. CDR3: CASSVDRDRSEQFF. In nucleotides, the CDR3 is TGTGCCAGTAGTGTAGACAGGGATCGGAGTGAGCAGTTCTTC.

The chain has TRBV19 and TRBJ2-1; the match to TRBD2 covers 13 bases. Per the germline V gene, CDR1 is LNHDA and CDR2 is SQIVND (reference sequence). The CDR3 is made up of 19 amino acids. V was clipped by 5 bases and J by 0 bases; unmatched bases: 10. The CDR3 sequence is CASSRGLAGVPSSYNEQFF. The CDR3 nucleotides are TGTGCCAGTAGTCGCGGACTAGCGGGAGTCCCCAGCTCCTACAATGAGCAGTTCTTC.

This rearrangement joins TRBV4-2 to TRBJ2-1; 8 bases are shared with TRBD2. J was trimmed by 4 bases and V by 6 bases; bases with no gene match: 14. The CDR3 runs 17 residues. Germline CDR1 LGHNA, CDR2 YNFKEQ. CDR3 protein: CASSPQPGLGGYNEQFF. The CDR3 nucleotides read TGTGCCAGCAGTCCCCAACCGGGACTAGGAGGTTACAATGAGCAGTTCTTC.

V gene TRBV5-1 combines with J gene TRBJ1-1; tentative D call: TRBD1 (6 bases). The CDR3 has 14 residues. With 2 bases removed from V and 1 base from J, the gap between germline ends came to 9 bases. Looked up from germline, CDR1 is SGHRS and CDR2 is YFSETQ. In DNA, the CDR3 is TGCGCCAGCAGCTTCGGACAGACGAACACTGAAGCTTTCTTT. Amino acid sequence: CASSFGQTNTEAFF.

This chain connects TRBV30 to TRBJ2-3; maybe TRBD2 (5 bases). The V and J ends lost 0 bases and 4 bases respectively, with 8 bases between them. The germline gives CDR1 GTSNPN, CDR2 SVGIG (reference sequence). This CDR3 region has 13 residues. CDR3 sequence (DNA): TGTGCCTGGAGTGTACTACTAGCAGATACGCAGTATTTT. Its translation: CAWSVLLADTQYF.

The rearrangement uses TRBV19 and TRBJ1-6, with 7 bases fitting TRBD1. V gave up 5 bases and J gave up 10 bases; unmatched junction bases: 14. The V gene's germline CDR1 is LNHDA and CDR2 SQIVND (reference sequence). The CDR3 covers 16 residues. In DNA form, the CDR3 reads TGTGCCAGTAGTCTGAGATCCACAGGGGTAGAGTCACCCCTCCACTTT. It encodes CASSLRSTGVESPLHF.

The chain is built from TRBV12-3 or TRBV12-4 and TRBJ2-1, with TRBD1 as a possible D gene (5 bases). With 6 bases removed from V and 6 bases from J, the gap between germline ends came to 9 bases. This CDR3 comprises 12 residues. In nucleotides, the CDR3 is TGTGCCAGCAGCTCAGGGCGCAATGAGCAGTTCTTC. It yields the protein CASSSGRNEQFF.

Only one count was recorded for this clone. The chain links TRBV7-2 to TRBJ1-2; TRBD1 agrees at 7 bases. The CDR3 loop spans 15 amino acids. J was trimmed by 3 bases and V by 1 base; bases with no gene match: 5. CDR1 and CDR2 from the germline V gene are SGHTA and FQGNSA. The CDR3 DNA sequence: TGTGCCAGCAGCTTAGGAGGGGGCATCGACTATGGCTACACCTTC. Amino acid sequence: CASSLGGGIDYGYTF.

The gene calls are TRBV4-1 and TRBJ2-1; TRBD2 might be the D (5 bases). The CDR3 is 15 residues long. The germline V gene encodes CDR1 MGHRA and CDR2 YSYEKL. The V gene lost 0 bases and the J gene lost 4 bases, with 10 bases spanning the gap. In nucleotides, the CDR3 is TGCGCCAGCAGCCAAGATCCTGAGGGATACAATGAGCAGTTCTTC. Its protein product is CASSQDPEGYNEQFF.

V usage is TRBV6-2 or TRBV6-3 and J usage is TRBJ2-1; TRBD2 matches at 7 bases. J gave up 12 bases and V 2 bases, and 13 bases lay outside the gene matches. Per the germline V gene, CDR1 is MNHEY and CDR2 is SVGEGT. The CDR3 has 15 residues. CDR3 sequence: CASSYGAGVPLWQFF. CDR3 sequence (DNA): TGTGCCAGCAGTTACGGCGCGGGAGTGCCCCTCTGGCAGTTCTTC.